These 18 T cell receptor beta chains came from one sample sequenced in a study of blood T cells in healthy people across ages. A second PCR of about 7 to 12 cycles used a sample-barcoded 5' primer and a J-beta primer mix. TCRdb reanalysed the 5' RACE reads using MiXCR and keeps one entry per CDR3 protein. The table shows 500,000 to 550,000 distinct CDR3 sequences, with around 24% occurring only once. These sequences were also reported in another study, on T cells of mothers and their children.

Sequencing was done on a sample of blood. These TCRs come from a boy aged 5 to 17 in good health.

In its sample, this clonotype was seen a few times. The gene calls are TRBV12-3 or TRBV12-4 and TRBJ2-1; D gene uncertain. Trimming stripped 3 bases from V and 4 bases from J, with 7 bases between. This CDR3 comprises 13 residues. CDR3 in amino acids: CASSFDDYNEQFF. CDR3 bases: TGTGCCAGCAGTTTCGATGATTACAATGAGCAGTTCTTC.

This clonotype was detected only a few times. V and J are TRBV6-5 and TRBJ2-7, with D maybe TRBD2 (6 bases). The CDR3 is made up of 13 amino acids. V shed 2 bases and J shed 4 bases, with 9 bases lying between them. The germline CDR1 and CDR2 sequences are MNHEY and SVGAGI. The CDR3 region has the DNA TGTGCCAGCAGTTACGGGGCGGGGTACGAGCAGTACTTC. Protein: CASSYGAGYEQYF.

The chain joins TRBV5-1 to TRBJ2-5; unclear D gene. The V gene lost 5 bases and the J gene lost 5 bases, with 10 bases spanning the gap. Looked up from germline, CDR1 is SGHRS and CDR2 is YFSETQ. The CDR3 is 12 residues long. The CDR3 DNA reads as TGCGCCAGCAGGGTAGGAGATGAGACCCAGTACTTC. It encodes CASRVGDETQYF.

V is TRBV18 and J is TRBJ2-2, with D possibly matching TRBD2 (6 bases). This CDR3 contains 15 residues. Trimming took 2 bases from V and 3 from J, leaving 10 bases between them. CDR1 is KGHSH and CDR2 is LQKENI in the germline V gene. In nucleotides, the CDR3 is TGTGCCAGCTCACCAGGCGGGGTCGACACCGGGGAGCTGTTTTTT. It is translated as CASSPGGVDTGELFF.

This chain connects TRBV7-8 to TRBJ2-5; 14 bases are a match to TRBD2. J gave up 2 bases and V 5 bases, and 13 bases lay outside the gene matches. Germline V gene sequence: CDR1 SGHVS, CDR2 FQNEAQ. This CDR3 spans 19 amino acids. The CDR3 nucleotides are TGTGCCAGCAGCCAACCCCCCTGGACTAGCGGGGGGATACAAGAGACCCAGTACTTC. Translating it yields CASSQPPWTSGGIQETQYF.

The sample holds a few counts of this clonotype. The chain couples TRBV20-1 to TRBJ1-5, with TRBD1 as a possible D gene (6 bases). V was pared by 4 bases and J by 7 bases, with 11 bases between. The germline V gene encodes CDR1 DFQATT and CDR2 SNEGSKA (reference sequence). The CDR3 covers 12 residues. The CDR3 DNA sequence: TGCAGTGCTACAGGGGATCGCCAGCCCCAGCATTTT. Residues: CSATGDRQPQHF.

There are a few counts of this clonotype. The chain uses TRBV29-1 and TRBJ2-2; either TRBD1 or TRBD2 may supply D (5 bases each). The length of the CDR3 is 16 residues. Trimming stripped 5 bases from V and 3 bases from J, with 19 bases between. CDR1 is SQVTM, CDR2 ANQGSEA, per germline. CDR3 sequence reads: CSVRGPTDVDTGELFF. CDR3 coding DNA: TGCAGCGTTAGGGGACCGACGGATGTGGACACCGGGGAGCTGTTTTTT.

This clonotype was seen more than once but under ten times. The chain carries TRBV3-1 and TRBJ1-3; 7 nucleotides match TRBD1. Germline-derived CDR1 and CDR2 are LGHDT and YNNKEL (reference sequence). The CDR3 has 18 residues. After removal of 4 bases from V and 5 bases from J, the junction contained 17 bases not matched to a gene. CDR3 region: CASSPFTGERRSRNTIYF. The CDR3 coding sequence is TGTGCCAGCAGCCCCTTTACAGGGGAAAGAAGGAGCCGAAACACCATATATTTT.

J is TRBJ2-3 and V is TRBV20-1; D is uncertain. Germline V gene data show CDR1 as DFQATT and CDR2 as SNEGSKA (reference sequence). The CDR3 length is 13 residues. Trimming took 4 bases from V and 0 from J, leaving 8 bases between them. Written as DNA, the CDR3 is TGCAGTGCTACTTTTTCTAGCACAGATACGCAGTATTTT. Translating gives CSATFSSTDTQYF.

On this clonotype: At one boundary the junction diverges from the germline segment, which might be a read error. The chain combines TRBV7-7 with TRBJ2-4; 8 bases align to TRBD2. This CDR3 contains 16 residues. Germline assignment: CDR1 SSHAT and CDR2 FNYEAQ (reference sequence). CDR3: CASSLAGQGGKNIQYF. The CDR3 bases are TGTGCTAGCAGCTTAGCGGGACAAGGAGGAAAAAACATTCAGTACTTC.

This clonotype was detected only a few times. CDR3: CASSLRRLQETQYF. The CDR3 coding sequence is TGTGCCAGCAGCTTACGGCGGCTCCAAGAGACCCAGTACTTC. V gene TRBV7-2 combines with J gene TRBJ2-5; D not certain. Trimming took off 2 bases at V and 1 base at J, with 8 bases between the two ends. Germline CDR1 is SGHTA and CDR2 is FQGNSA. The CDR3 sequence is 14 residues long. Based on the CDR3 plus reference TRBV7-2 and TRBJ2-5, the full variable domain is GAGVSQSPSNKVTEKGKDVELRCDPISGHTALYWYRQSLGQGLEFLIYFQGNSAPDKSGLPSDRFSAERTGGSVSTLTIQRTQQEDSAVYLCASSLRRLQETQYFGPGTRLLVL.

The chain recombines TRBV14 with TRBJ2-1; TRBD1 or TRBD2 may be the D gene (5 bases each). Germline V gives CDR1 SGHDN, CDR2 FVKESK. This CDR3 spans 15 amino acids. Trimming left V 6 bases short and J 2 bases short, with 14 bases between. In nucleotides, the CDR3 is TGTGCCAGCAGTCTGAGGGGTCCCGCCTACAATGAGCAGTTCTTC. It codes for CASSLRGPAYNEQFF.

The chain couples TRBV7-2 to TRBJ1-5, with unresolved D. Trimming took off 5 bases at V and 7 bases at J, with 9 bases between the two ends. Germline V CDR1 and CDR2: SGHTA, FQGNSA. This CDR3 contains 12 residues. The CDR3, as DNA: TGTGCCAGCAGCCGCCCCGGCCAGCCCCAGCATTTT. Amino acids: CASSRPGQPQHF.

This rearrangement joins TRBV27 to TRBJ2-5; 11 nucleotides match TRBD1. Germline-derived CDR1 and CDR2 are MNHEY and SMNVEV (reference sequence). V lost 4 bases to trimming and J lost 11 bases; unmatched junction nucleotides: 9. This CDR3 region has 14 residues. The CDR3 bases are TGTGCCAGCAGTTACGGGACAGGGGGAAAGGAGCAGTACTTC. As protein: CASSYGTGGKEQYF.

V usage is TRBV10-3 and J usage is TRBJ2-7; D assignment may be TRBD1 or TRBD2 (5 bases each). The ends were cut back, 0 bases at V and 4 bases at J, with 13 bases in the middle. The CDR3 runs 15 residues. In germline, CDR1 is ENHRY, CDR2 SYGVKD. CDR3 nucleotides: TGTGCCATCAGTGAGTCAGGGGAGCGTAAGTACGAGCAGTACTTC. Encoded protein: CAISESGERKYEQYF.

The chain carries TRBV6-6 and TRBJ1-6, with D hard to call. CDR3 length equals 14 residues. Looked up from germline, CDR1 is MNHNY and CDR2 is SVGAGI (reference sequence). The V end lost 7 bases, the J end lost 0 bases, and 7 bases lay between the germline ends. CDR3: CASTKSSYNSPLHF. The CDR3 DNA follows: TGTGCCAGCACCAAGAGCTCCTATAATTCACCCCTCCACTTT.

This chain joins TRBV24-1 and TRBJ2-5; the D gene could be TRBD1 or TRBD2 (5 bases each). Germline V gene data show CDR1 as KGHDR and CDR2 as SFDVKD. The CDR3 runs 13 residues. V was pared by 9 bases and J by 3 bases, with 13 bases between. CDR3 bases: TGTGCCACCGCTGGGACGGCAAAAGAGACCCAGTACTTC. Translated: CATAGTAKETQYF.

The chain combines TRBV20-1 with TRBJ2-3; tentative D call: TRBD2 (6 bases). Between the trimmed V and J ends, which lost 3 bases and 3 bases, there was a span of 19 bases. The CDR3 has 16 amino acids. Germline V gene lookup returns CDR1 DFQATT and CDR2 SNEGSKA (reference sequence). This chain's CDR3 is CSARIPRGSVTDTQYF. The DNA of the CDR3 is TGCAGTGCTAGGATCCCTCGGGGGTCTGTGACAGATACGCAGTATTTT.